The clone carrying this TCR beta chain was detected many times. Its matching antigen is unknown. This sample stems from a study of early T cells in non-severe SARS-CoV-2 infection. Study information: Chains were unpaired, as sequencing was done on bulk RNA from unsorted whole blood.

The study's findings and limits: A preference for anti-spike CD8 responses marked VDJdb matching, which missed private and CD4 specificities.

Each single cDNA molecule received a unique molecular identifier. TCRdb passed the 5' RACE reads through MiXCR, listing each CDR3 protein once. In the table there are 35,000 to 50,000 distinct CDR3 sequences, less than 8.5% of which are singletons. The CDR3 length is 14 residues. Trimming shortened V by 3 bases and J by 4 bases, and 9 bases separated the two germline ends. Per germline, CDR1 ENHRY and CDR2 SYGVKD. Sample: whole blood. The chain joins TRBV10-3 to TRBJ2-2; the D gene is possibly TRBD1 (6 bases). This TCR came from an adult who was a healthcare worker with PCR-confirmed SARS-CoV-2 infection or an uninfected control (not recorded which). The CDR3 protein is CAISEDRSTGELFF. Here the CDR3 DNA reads TGTGCCATCAGTGAAGACAGGTCCACCGGGGAGCTGTTTTTT.